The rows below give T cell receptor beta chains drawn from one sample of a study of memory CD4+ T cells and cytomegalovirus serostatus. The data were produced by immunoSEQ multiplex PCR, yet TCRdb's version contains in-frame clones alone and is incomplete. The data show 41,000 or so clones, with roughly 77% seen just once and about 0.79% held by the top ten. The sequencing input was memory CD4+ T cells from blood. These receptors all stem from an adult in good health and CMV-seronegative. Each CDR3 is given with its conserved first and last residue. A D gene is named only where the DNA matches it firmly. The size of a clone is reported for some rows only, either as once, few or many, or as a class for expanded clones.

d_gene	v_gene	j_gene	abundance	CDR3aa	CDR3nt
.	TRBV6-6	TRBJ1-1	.	CASSYSNSNTEAFF	TGTGCCAGCAGTTACTCGAATAGTAACACTGAAGCTTTCTTT
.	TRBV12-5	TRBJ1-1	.	CASGLVMNTEAFF	TGTGCTAGTGGTTTGGTTATGAACACTGAAGCTTTCTTT
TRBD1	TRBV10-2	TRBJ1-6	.	CASSSGTGGRSPLHF	TGCGCCAGCAGTTCCGGGACAGGGGGTAGATCACCCCTCCACTTT
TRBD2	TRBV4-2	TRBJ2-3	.	CASSLGTSGSTDTQYF	TGTGCCAGCAGCCTTGGGACTAGCGGTAGCACAGATACGCAGTATTTT
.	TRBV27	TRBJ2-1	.	CASSRIGANEQFF	TGTGCCAGCAGCCGTATAGGGGCGAATGAGCAGTTCTTC
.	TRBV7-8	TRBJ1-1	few	CASSFSGSQKAFF	TGTGCCAGCAGCTTCTCGGGTTCGCAGAAAGCTTTCTTT
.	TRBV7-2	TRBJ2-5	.	CASSLGMETQYF	TGTGCCAGCAGCTTAGGGATGGAGACCCAGTACTTC
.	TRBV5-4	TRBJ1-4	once	CASSLSTGLVNEKLFF	TGTGCCAGCAGCTTATCTACAGGGTTGGTTAATGAAAAACTGTTTTTT
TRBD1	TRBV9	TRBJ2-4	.	CASSVEGQGVNIQYF	TGTGCCAGCAGCGTAGAAGGGCAGGGGGTGAACATTCAGTACTTC
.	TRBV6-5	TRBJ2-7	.	CASSYGGTNSYEQYF	TGTGCCAGCAGTTACGGGGGGACGAACTCCTACGAGCAGTACTTC
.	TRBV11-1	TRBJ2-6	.	CASSLGWAGNTGANVLTF	TGTGCCAGCAGCTTAGGCTGGGCGGGAAATACTGGGGCCAACGTCCTGACTTTC
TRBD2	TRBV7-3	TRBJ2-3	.	CASSPGLAETDTQYF	TGTGCCAGCAGCCCGGGACTAGCGGAGACAGATACGCAGTATTTT
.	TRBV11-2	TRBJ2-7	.	CASSVDTGHSYEQYF	TGTGCCAGCAGCGTCGACACGGGACATAGCTACGAGCAGTACTTC
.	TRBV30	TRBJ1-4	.	CAWRRGVNEKLFF	TGTGCCTGGAGAAGGGGGGTCAACGAAAAACTGTTTTTT
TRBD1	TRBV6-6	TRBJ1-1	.	CASRDRGGNTEAFF	TGTGCCAGCAGGGACAGGGGGGGAAACACTGAAGCTTTCTTT